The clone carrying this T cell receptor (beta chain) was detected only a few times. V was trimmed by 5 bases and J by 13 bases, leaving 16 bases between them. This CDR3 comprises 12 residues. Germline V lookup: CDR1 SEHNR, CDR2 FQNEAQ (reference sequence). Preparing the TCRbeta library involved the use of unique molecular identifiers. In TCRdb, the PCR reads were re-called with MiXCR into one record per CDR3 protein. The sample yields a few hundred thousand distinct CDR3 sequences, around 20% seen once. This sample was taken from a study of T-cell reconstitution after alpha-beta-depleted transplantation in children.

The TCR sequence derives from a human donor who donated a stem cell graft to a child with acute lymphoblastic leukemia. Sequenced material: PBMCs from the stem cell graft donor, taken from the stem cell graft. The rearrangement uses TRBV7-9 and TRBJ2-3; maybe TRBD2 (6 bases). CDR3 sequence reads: CASSLDGTFKYF. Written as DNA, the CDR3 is TGTGCCAGCAGCCTAGACGGGACTTTTAAGTATTTT.